These 30 T cell receptor beta chains share one sample of origin, sequenced in a study of blood T cell repertoires in COVID-19. The protocol was immunoSEQ multiplex PCR, while the TCRdb copy is restricted to in-frame clones and leaves out a portion. The sample includes 300,000 to 400,000 clones, 90% seen only once; the top ten take less than 4%. The sample was PBMCs or T cells enriched from blood (not recorded which). These receptors came from a woman aged 25-40 years who had been exposed to COVID-19.

The rearrangement joins TRBV11-2 to TRBJ1-2; D possibly corresponds to TRBD1 (6 bases). The germline gives CDR1 SGHAT, CDR2 FQNNGV. Trimming cost V 1 base and J 2 bases, with 23 bases left between them. The CDR3 totals 19 residues. CDR3 nucleotide sequence: TGTGCCAGCAGCTTAGGTCGATACAGGGTCTTACCTACGAACTATGGCTACACCTTC. This codes for CASSLGRYRVLPTNYGYTF.

J is TRBJ1-2 and V is TRBV7-9; no clear D gene. CDR1 and CDR2 (germline): SEHNR, FQNEAQ (reference sequence). V dropped 11 bases and J dropped 7 bases, with 26 bases sitting between them. CDR3 length: 15 amino acids. The CDR3 loop reads CACRESATLPGGYTF. The CDR3 DNA reads as TGTGCCTGTCGCGAGTCAGCCACACTACCGGGTGGCTACACCTTC.

CDR3 nucleotide sequence: TGCAGCGTTGAAGATCGGACAGGGGAAGAAAAACTGTTTTTT. It encodes CSVEDRTGEEKLFF. This chain links TRBV29-1 with TRBJ1-4, with 9 bases lining up with TRBD1. The CDR3 spans 14 residues. Germline values: CDR1 SQVTM, CDR2 ANQGSEA. The J segment lost 8 bases and the V segment lost 0 bases, leaving 4 bases of the junction unmatched.

This clone was recorded a few times. V and J are TRBV3-1 (or the pseudogene TRBV3-2) and TRBJ1-5, with 7 bases matching TRBD1. This CDR3 contains 14 residues. The germline CDR1 and CDR2 sequences are LGHDT and YNNKEL (reference sequence). V lost 2 bases to trimming and J lost 4 bases; unmatched junction nucleotides: 2. For the CDR3, the DNA is TGTGCCAGCAGCCAAATGACAGGGAATCAGCCCCAGCATTTT. It yields the protein CASSQMTGNQPQHF.

This clone has only a few counts. The CDR3 protein is CASNRLAEYNEQFF. CDR3 nucleotide sequence: TGTGCCAGCAATAGACTAGCGGAGTACAATGAGCAGTTCTTC. J is TRBJ2-1 and V is TRBV2; 9 nucleotides line up with TRBD2. The CDR3 runs 14 residues. The J segment lost 4 bases and the V segment lost 7 bases, leaving 5 bases of the junction unmatched. CDR1 SNHLY and CDR2 FYNNEI come from the germline V gene.

The chain has TRBV19 and TRBJ1-6, with D uncertain. With 5 bases removed from V and 10 bases from J, the gap between germline ends came to 18 bases. The CDR3 has 15 amino acids. Germline loops: CDR1 LNHDA, CDR2 SQIVND (reference sequence). The CDR3 spells CASSAPGKGSSPLHF. CDR3 coding DNA: TGTGCCAGTAGTGCCCCGGGTAAAGGATCCTCACCCCTCCACTTT.

This clone was observed once. The V call is TRBV6-5, the J call TRBJ1-3; TRBD1 matches at 9 bases. The CDR3 loop spans 14 amino acids. CDR1 is MNHEY and CDR2 is SVGAGI in the germline V gene. The J segment lost 7 bases and the V segment lost 6 bases, leaving 7 bases of the junction unmatched. The CDR3 nucleotides read TGTGCCAGCAGCGCGACAGGGGGTCGTAACACCATATATTTT. It specifies CASSATGGRNTIYF.

The chain is built from TRBV19 and TRBJ1-2; no firm D call. Germline values: CDR1 LNHDA, CDR2 SQIVND (reference sequence). CDR3 size: 15 residues. V lost 5 bases to trimming and J lost 4 bases, with 17 bases between them. CDR3 amino acids: CASSGPTGKTYGYTF. The CDR3 region has the DNA TGTGCCAGTAGTGGTCCTACGGGGAAGACCTATGGCTACACCTTC.

In its sample, this clone was seen a few times. The V gene is TRBV9, the J gene TRBJ2-7, with D perhaps matching TRBD1 (6 bases). Per the germline V gene, CDR1 is SGDLS and CDR2 is YYNGEE. There are 16 residues in the CDR3. V was cut by 0 bases and J by 7 bases, with 20 bases left in between. CDR3 coding DNA: TGTGCCAGCAGCGTAGGCAGGGGCGAGGTTCCTGGGGAGCAGTACTTC. This gives the protein CASSVGRGEVPGEQYF.

V usage is TRBV7-2 and J usage is TRBJ1-1; D may be TRBD1 (5 bases). Trimming left V 5 bases short and J 4 bases short, with 17 bases between. The germline CDR1 and CDR2 sequences are SGHTA and FQGNSA. CDR3 length equals 15 residues. CDR3 nucleotides: TGTGCCAGCAGCCTACCCTACGGGGGGGGCACTGAAGCTTTCTTT. Amino acids: CASSLPYGGGTEAFF.

The V gene is TRBV7-2, the J gene TRBJ1-6; no reliable D call. The CDR3 runs 15 residues. Germline CDR1 SGHTA, CDR2 FQGNSA. V was cut by 5 bases and J by 0 bases, with 8 bases left in between. This chain's CDR3 is CASSPRSSYNSPLHF. CDR3 coding DNA: TGTGCCAGCAGCCCGAGAAGCTCCTATAATTCACCCCTCCACTTT.

The CDR3 loop is CASSMDGHYEQYF. For the CDR3, the DNA is TGTGCCAGCAGCATGGACGGACACTACGAGCAGTACTTC. This chain connects TRBV5-4 to TRBJ2-7; perhaps TRBD1 as D (5 bases). Trimming left V 4 bases short and J 3 bases short, with 11 bases between. CDR3 length equals 13 residues. From germline, CDR1 is SGHNT and CDR2 YYREEE (reference sequence). The full variable domain, in which reference TRBV5-4 and TRBJ2-7 provide the parts outside the CDR3, is ETGVTQSPTHLIKTRGQQVTLRCSSQSGHNTVSWYQQALGQGPQFIFQYYREEENGRGNFPPRFSGLQFPNYSSELNVNALELDDSALYLCASSMDGHYEQYFGPGTRLTVT.

The J gene is TRBJ1-2, the V gene TRBV7-2, with no clear D. Germline assignment: CDR1 SGHTA and CDR2 FQGNSA. The CDR3 is 15 amino acids. V was pared by 3 bases and J by 8 bases, with 19 bases between. CDR3 nucleotides: TGTGCCAGCAGCTTTGACGGTCAACATCGAGGGGGCTACACCTTC. Residues: CASSFDGQHRGGYTF.

The chain joins TRBV12-3 or TRBV12-4 to TRBJ1-2; perhaps TRBD1 as D (5 bases). The CDR3 length is 13 residues. Trimming took 6 bases from V and 0 from J, leaving 8 bases between them. The CDR3 is CASRETANYGYTF. The DNA of the CDR3 is TGTGCCAGCAGAGAGACAGCTAACTATGGCTACACCTTC.

The genes are TRBV28 and TRBJ1-1; D is perhaps TRBD1 (5 bases). The germline CDR1 and CDR2 sequences are MDHEN and SYDVKM. The CDR3 contains 14 residues. Trimming shortened V by 5 bases and J by 0 bases, and 10 bases separated the two germline ends. The CDR3 coding sequence is TGTGCCAGCAGTGGGGGGGGGATGAACACTGAAGCTTTCTTT. Encoded protein: CASSGGGMNTEAFF. Filled out from reference TRBV28 and TRBJ1-1, the complete variable domain reads DVKVTQSSRYLVKRTGEKVFLECVQDMDHENMFWYRQDPGLGLRLIYFSYDVKMKEKGDIPEGYSVSREKKERFSLILESASTNQTSMYLCASSGGGMNTEAFFGQGTRLTVV.

This clone was seen a handful of times. V usage is TRBV6-4 and J usage is TRBJ1-2, with TRBD1 identical over 9 bases. This CDR3 is 16 amino acids long. Germline-derived CDR1 and CDR2 are MRHNA and SNTAGT. J lost 4 bases, V lost 0 bases, and 6 bases had no gene match. As DNA, the CDR3 is TGTGCCAGCAGTGACTCCTGGGACAGGGCTGGCTATGGCTACACCTTC. Translating gives CASSDSWDRAGYGYTF.

The chain joins TRBV10-1 to TRBJ2-7; D uncertain. CDR1 WNHNN and CDR2 SYGVQD come from the germline V gene (reference sequence). Deletions cut 5 bases from V and 4 bases from J, with 6 bases between. The CDR3 spans 11 residues. CDR3 sequence reads: CASSNRYEQYF. The CDR3 bases are TGCGCCAGCAGTAACAGATACGAGCAGTACTTC.

This clone was counted once. The chain links TRBV27 to TRBJ1-2; D is undetermined. The CDR3 is 15 amino acids. Germline V lookup: CDR1 MNHEY, CDR2 SMNVEV (reference sequence). Trimming stripped 6 bases from V and 1 base from J, with 15 bases between. The CDR3 sequence: CASSPRGLLNYGYTF. Here the CDR3 DNA reads TGTGCCAGCAGCCCACGCGGATTACTTAACTATGGCTACACCTTC.

The rearrangement joins TRBV7-2 to TRBJ2-3, with D maybe TRBD2 (6 bases). Germline V CDR1 and CDR2: SGHTA, FQGNSA. This CDR3 is 15 amino acids long. With 0 bases removed from V and 10 bases from J, the gap between germline ends came to 17 bases. The CDR3 sequence: CASSLARDHPAPQYF. CDR3 sequence (DNA): TGTGCCAGCAGCTTAGCGCGGGACCACCCAGCGCCGCAGTATTTT.

The rearrangement links TRBV6-4 to TRBJ1-6; 8 bases are a match to TRBD1. Trimming removed 4 bases from V and 15 bases from J; junction bases left unmatched: 8. The CDR3 contains 13 residues. CDR1 and CDR2 (germline): MRHNA, SNTAGT. CDR3 region: CASSGGTGSYLHF. Written as DNA, the CDR3 is TGTGCCAGCAGTGGAGGGACAGGTTCGTACCTCCACTTT.

This clone was seen more than once but under ten times. This chain connects TRBV4-1 to TRBJ1-5; 8 nucleotides line up with TRBD1. This CDR3 contains 16 residues. V gave up 1 base and J gave up 5 bases; unmatched junction bases: 7. Germline CDR1 is MGHRA and CDR2 is YSYEKL. CDR3 sequence (DNA): TGCGCCAGCAGCCAAGTGGTAACAGGGGGACATCAGCCCCAGCATTTT. The encoded protein is CASSQVVTGGHQPQHF.

The V call is TRBV3-1 (or the pseudogene TRBV3-2), the J call TRBJ2-7, with 7 bases aligning to TRBD2. CDR1 is LGHDT and CDR2 is YNNKEL in the germline V gene (reference sequence). The CDR3 runs to 15 residues. With 0 bases clipped from V and 6 bases from J, the junction kept 8 bases outside the gene matches. CDR3 DNA sequence: TGTGCCAGCAGCCAAGACTTAACGGGGGGTCGCGAGCAGTACTTC. It encodes CASSQDLTGGREQYF.

The chain recombines TRBV7-9 with TRBJ1-6; tentative D call: TRBD1 (6 bases). Trimming removed 4 bases at V and 1 base at J, with 8 bases between. CDR1 SEHNR and CDR2 FQNEAQ come from the germline V gene (reference sequence). The length of the CDR3 is 15 residues. Here the CDR3 reads CASSSQGSYNSPLHF. The CDR3 DNA sequence: TGTGCCAGCAGCTCACAGGGATCCTATAATTCACCCCTCCACTTT.

The rearrangement joins TRBV3-1 (or the pseudogene TRBV3-2) to TRBJ1-5; D gene ambiguous. The CDR3 spans 15 residues. With 1 base removed from V and 0 bases from J, the gap between germline ends came to 7 bases. Germline lookup yields CDR1 LGHDT and CDR2 YNNKEL (reference sequence). CDR3 residues: CASSQVENSNQPQHF. In nucleotides, the CDR3 is TGTGCCAGCAGCCAAGTAGAGAATAGCAATCAGCCCCAGCATTTT.

The DNA for the CDR3 is TGTGCCTGGAGCCCCCCCAAGGCGCGGAGCTCCTACAATGAGCAGTTCTTC. Translation: CAWSPPKARSSYNEQFF. This chain connects TRBV30 to TRBJ2-1; D call uncertain. Looked up from germline, CDR1 is GTSNPN and CDR2 is SVGIG (reference sequence). The V end was cut by 3 bases, the J end by 0 bases, with 18 bases between. The CDR3 runs 17 residues.

The J gene is TRBJ2-7, the V gene TRBV7-6; 8 bases are shared with TRBD1. The CDR3 spans 15 residues. Germline V CDR1 and CDR2: SGHVS, FNYEAQ. V shed 0 bases and J 3 bases; nucleotides not matched to a gene: 4. The CDR3 loop is CASSLAGQDLYEQYF. The CDR3 coding sequence is TGTGCCAGCAGCTTAGCGGGACAGGACCTCTACGAGCAGTACTTC.

The V gene is TRBV5-1, the J gene TRBJ1-1; D gene uncertain. The CDR3 is 14 residues long. Trimming removed 2 bases at V and 7 bases at J, with 15 bases between. Germline CDR1 SGHRS, CDR2 YFSETQ. The CDR3 DNA follows: TGCGCCAGCAGCTTCCGACTGAACCTAGGTGAAGCTTTCTTT. It yields the protein CASSFRLNLGEAFF.

The chain recombines TRBV5-5 with TRBJ2-3; 7 nucleotides align to TRBD2. J gave up 4 bases and V 3 bases, and 2 bases lay outside the gene matches. This CDR3 is built from 13 residues. The germline CDR1 and CDR2 sequences are SGHKS and YYEKEE (reference sequence). CDR3 residues: CASSWAGADTQYF. Here the CDR3 DNA reads TGTGCCAGCAGCTGGGCGGGGGCAGATACGCAGTATTTT.

This rearrangement joins TRBV4-2 to TRBJ2-3; D perhaps matches TRBD1 (6 bases). Germline V gene data show CDR1 as LGHNA and CDR2 as YNFKEQ. The CDR3 runs 16 residues. The V and J ends lost 4 bases and 2 bases respectively, with 16 bases between them. The CDR3 spells CASSRITRTDTDTQYF. Here the CDR3 DNA reads TGTGCCAGCAGCCGGATTACCAGGACAGACACAGATACGCAGTATTTT.

This chain connects TRBV21-1 to TRBJ1-1; the D call of TRBD1 is as the table states it, not checked on the DNA. TRBV21-1 is a pseudogene segment. The CDR3 contains 15 residues. The CDR3 nucleotides read TGTGCCAGCAGCAAAATGAAAAACAGGAACACTGAAGCTTTCTTT. As protein: CASSKMKNRNTEAFF.